Presented here are 31 T cell receptor beta chains from one specimen sequenced in a study of blood T cell repertoires in COVID-19. Data came from immunoSEQ multiplex PCR; TCRdb stores just in-frame clones and leaves some out. The table records under 95,000 clones, around 90% of them present only once. The sequencing input was peripheral blood. The receptors shown here come from a woman between 50 and 59 years old with acute or convalescent COVID-19.

J is TRBJ2-4 and V is TRBV11-2, with a weak D call TRBD1 (6 bases). V gave up 1 base and J gave up 5 bases, with 12 bases separating them. The length of the CDR3 is 15 residues. Germline V gene lookup returns CDR1 SGHAT and CDR2 FQNNGV. The CDR3 protein is CASSLVTGFQNIQYF. Written as DNA, the CDR3 is TGTGCCAGCAGCTTAGTCACAGGGTTCCAAAACATTCAGTACTTC.

This chain joins TRBV6-4 and TRBJ2-2; 9 bases map to TRBD1. Trimming cost V 4 bases and J 4 bases; bases outside gene matches: 13. From germline, CDR1 is MRHNA and CDR2 SNTAGT. This CDR3 contains 18 residues. The CDR3 region is CASSVGQGIEVGTGELFF. The CDR3 region has the DNA TGTGCCAGCAGTGTGGGACAGGGAATTGAGGTTGGCACCGGGGAGCTGTTTTTT.

The chain recombines TRBV28 with TRBJ1-2; the match to TRBD1 covers 11 bases. There are 13 residues in the CDR3. Germline assignment: CDR1 MDHEN and CDR2 SYDVKM. Losses at the gene ends were 5 bases for V and 7 bases for J; bases not matched to a gene: 3. The CDR3 sequence is CASSEGTGGGYTF. The DNA for the CDR3 is TGTGCCAGCAGTGAAGGGACAGGGGGTGGCTACACCTTC.

The chain has TRBV28 and TRBJ2-7, with 8 bases fitting TRBD1. The CDR3 loop spans 14 amino acids. The V gene end was trimmed by 6 bases and the J gene end by 5 bases; junction bases not matched to a gene: 9. Germline V lookup: CDR1 MDHEN, CDR2 SYDVKM. The CDR3 here is CASRTEDRADEQYF. In DNA, the CDR3 is TGTGCCAGCAGGACCGAGGACAGGGCGGACGAGCAGTACTTC.

The V and J genes are TRBV29-1 and TRBJ1-1; TRBD1 matches 9 bases. This CDR3 comprises 12 residues. V lost 6 bases to trimming and J lost 8 bases; unmatched junction nucleotides: 7. Germline assignment: CDR1 SQVTM and CDR2 ANQGSEA. The CDR3 loop is CSVSGQGTEAFF. The CDR3 DNA follows: TGCAGCGTCTCCGGACAGGGGACCGAAGCTTTCTTT.

V is TRBV5-8 and J is TRBJ1-1; unclear D gene. This CDR3 has 12 residues. Germline CDR1 and CDR2: SGHTS and YDEGEE. The V gene lost 9 bases and the J gene lost 3 bases, with 12 bases spanning the gap. CDR3 loop: CATSRTHTEAFF. The CDR3 coding sequence is TGTGCCACTAGCAGGACCCACACTGAAGCTTTCTTT. Full variable domain (rest looked up from reference TRBV5-8 and TRBJ1-1): EAGVTQSPTHLIKTRGQQATLRCSPISGHTSVYWYQQALGLGLQFLLWYDEGEERNRGNFPPRFSGRQFPNYSSELNVNALELEDSALYLCATSRTHTEAFFGQGTRLTVV.

The rearrangement links TRBV10-3 to TRBJ1-6, with D possibly being TRBD1 (6 bases). Trimming left V 7 bases short and J 5 bases short, with 12 bases between. Germline-derived CDR1 and CDR2 are ENHRY and SYGVKD. The CDR3 totals 14 residues. This CDR3 reads CAIKGTSNNSPLHF. In DNA, the CDR3 is TGTGCCATCAAAGGGACATCCAATAATTCACCCCTCCACTTT.

This clone appeared once. This chain uses TRBV15 with TRBJ1-1; 8 bases match TRBD1. Looked up from germline, CDR1 is LNHNV and CDR2 is YYDKDF (reference sequence). This CDR3 is built from 17 residues. With 1 base clipped from V and 4 bases from J, the junction kept 11 bases outside the gene matches. CDR3 sequence (DNA): TGTGCCACCAGCAGAGCGATAATCCAGGGGGCTGTCACTGAAGCTTTCTTT. As protein: CATSRAIIQGAVTEAFF.

The chain recombines TRBV3-1 (or the pseudogene TRBV3-2) with TRBJ2-5, with 8 bases that match TRBD2. The CDR3 totals 16 residues. CDR1 is LGHDT, CDR2 YNNKEL, per germline (reference sequence). With V trimmed by 0 bases and J by 3 bases, 6 bases remained unmatched. The CDR3 DNA reads as TGTGCCAGCAGCCAAGATTCAGGGACTAGAAAAGAGACCCAGTACTTC. This gives the protein CASSQDSGTRKETQYF.

DNA of the CDR3: TGTGCCAGCAGCGCCTCCGGGAGCACCTACGAGCAGTACTTC. Protein sequence: CASSASGSTYEQYF. The chain carries TRBV7-8 and TRBJ2-7; D possibly corresponds to TRBD2 (6 bases). The ends were cut back, 5 bases at V and 2 bases at J, with 13 bases in the middle. The V gene's germline CDR1 is SGHVS and CDR2 FQNEAQ. The CDR3 has 14 residues.

The gene calls are TRBV7-6 and TRBJ1-2; 8 bases match TRBD1. After removal of 6 bases from V and 3 bases from J, the junction contained 12 bases not matched to a gene. CDR3 length equals 16 residues. Germline V gene lookup returns CDR1 SGHVS and CDR2 FNYEAQ. CDR3: CASRPGGNGVDYGYTF. CDR3 bases: TGTGCCAGCAGACCAGGGGGCAACGGGGTCGACTATGGCTACACCTTC.

CDR3 region: CASSVETGEDYGYTF. CDR3 nucleotide sequence: TGTGCCAGCAGTGTCGAGACAGGGGAGGACTATGGCTACACCTTC. The chain combines TRBV2 with TRBJ1-2; 8 bases agree with TRBD1. Germline values: CDR1 SNHLY, CDR2 FYNNEI. This CDR3 is built from 15 residues. Trimming removed 4 bases from V and 3 bases from J; junction bases left unmatched: 7. The full variable domain, in which reference TRBV2 and TRBJ1-2 provide the parts outside the CDR3, is EPEVTQTPSHQVTQMGQEVILRCVPISNHLYFYWYRQILGQKVEFLVSFYNNEISEKSEIFDDQFSVERPDGSNFTLKIRSTKLEDSAMYFCASSVETGEDYGYTFGSGTRLTVV.

The chain links TRBV19 to TRBJ1-5; 9 positions match TRBD1. Trimming took 4 bases from V and 5 from J; bases not matched to a gene: 9. The germline CDR1 and CDR2 sequences are LNHDA and SQIVND (reference sequence). CDR3 length equals 16 residues. The CDR3 region is CASSSPARTGDQPQHF. CDR3 DNA sequence: TGTGCCAGTAGTAGCCCTGCCCGGACAGGGGATCAGCCCCAGCATTTT. Together with reference TRBV19 and TRBJ1-5, the CDR3 gives the full variable domain: DGGITQSPKYLFRKEGQNVTLSCEQNLNHDAMYWYRQDPGQGLRLIYYSQIVNDFQKGDIAEGYSVSREKKESFPLTVTSAQKNPTAFYLCASSSPARTGDQPQHFGDGTRLSIL.

The genes are TRBV5-6 and TRBJ1-4, with 8 bases identical to TRBD1. The germline CDR1 and CDR2 sequences are SGHDT and YYEEEE. This CDR3 is built from 15 residues. Trimming at V came to 1 base and at J to 8 bases, leaving 7 bases not matched to a gene. CDR3 nucleotide sequence: TGTGCCAGCAGCTTGTCAGACAGGGGTGTGGAAAAACTGTTTTTT. Protein: CASSLSDRGVEKLFF.

This clone has just a few counts. The chain joins TRBV4-2 to TRBJ1-3, with D unresolved. Germline V gene data show CDR1 as LGHNA and CDR2 as YNFKEQ. V was pared by 0 bases and J by 0 bases, with 12 bases between. CDR3 length: 17 residues. CDR3 sequence: CASSQESAQISGNTIYF. The CDR3 coding sequence is TGTGCCAGCAGCCAAGAATCCGCTCAGATCTCTGGAAACACCATATATTTT.

This chain uses TRBV4-2 with TRBJ2-2, with D possibly being TRBD1 (6 bases). V was clipped by 0 bases and J by 7 bases, with 12 bases between them. The CDR3 has 15 residues. CDR1 and CDR2 from the germline V gene are LGHNA and YNFKEQ. The CDR3 spells CASSQEQGGGGELFF. The CDR3 DNA reads TGTGCCAGCAGCCAAGAACAGGGTGGCGGCGGGGAGCTGTTTTTT.

The rearrangement uses TRBV9 and TRBJ2-5, with TRBD2 identical over 11 bases. CDR3 length: 17 amino acids. Germline-derived CDR1 and CDR2 are SGDLS and YYNGEE. V lost 0 bases, J lost 5 bases, and 9 bases stayed unmatched. CDR3 sequence (DNA): TGTGCCAGCAGCGTAGGGGCCCTAGCGGGAGGTTGGGAGACCCAGTACTTC. This sequence encodes CASSVGALAGGWETQYF.

V is TRBV7-3 and J is TRBJ2-5; 10 bases agree with TRBD1. V was pared by 5 bases and J by 4 bases, with 1 base of the junction left unmatched. Per germline, CDR1 SGHTA and CDR2 FQGTGA. The CDR3 spans 13 residues. The CDR3 reads CASSRDRGETQYF. The CDR3 coding sequence is TGTGCCAGCAGCCGGGACAGGGGAGAGACCCAGTACTTC.

The J gene is TRBJ1-1, the V gene TRBV27, with a tentative D call TRBD1 (5 bases). Trimming pared 3 bases from V and 4 bases from J, leaving 12 bases between. The CDR3 covers 14 residues. CDR1 is MNHEY, CDR2 SMNVEV, per germline (reference sequence). Here the CDR3 DNA reads TGTGCCAGCAGTTTCTCCAGGGTGGGCACTGAAGCTTTCTTT. It specifies CASSFSRVGTEAFF.

The rearrangement links TRBV27 to TRBJ2-2, with 11 bases identical to TRBD2. With 4 bases clipped from V and 0 bases from J, the junction kept 1 base outside the gene matches. Per germline, CDR1 MNHEY and CDR2 SMNVEV (reference sequence). The CDR3 length is 16 residues. CDR3 in DNA: TGTGCCAGCAGTTGGACTAGCGGGTCGAACACCGGGGAGCTGTTTTTT. Encoded protein: CASSWTSGSNTGELFF.

The chain is built from TRBV30 and TRBJ2-7, with 8 bases lining up with TRBD1. The trim removed 8 bases at V and 2 bases at J, leaving 11 bases unmatched. The CDR3 is made up of 14 amino acids. The germline CDR1 and CDR2 sequences are GTSNPN and SVGIG (reference sequence). The CDR3 region is CAIARDRITYEQYF. CDR3 sequence (DNA): TGTGCCATCGCCCGGGACAGGATTACCTACGAGCAGTACTTC.

The chain is built from TRBV3-1 (or the pseudogene TRBV3-2) and TRBJ2-3; 10 bases map to TRBD2. The CDR3 length is 15 residues. Germline lookup yields CDR1 LGHDT and CDR2 YNNKEL (reference sequence). After removal of 0 bases from V and 4 bases from J, the junction contained 1 base not matched to a gene. The CDR3 protein is CASSQDLAGADTQYF. DNA for the CDR3: TGTGCCAGCAGCCAAGATCTAGCGGGAGCAGATACGCAGTATTTT.

CDR3: CATGTVNTGELFF. The CDR3 bases are TGTGCCACCGGGACAGTTAACACCGGGGAGCTGTTTTTT. This sequence joins TRBV4-2 and TRBJ2-2; the match to TRBD1 covers 7 bases. In germline, CDR1 is LGHNA, CDR2 YNFKEQ. CDR3 length: 13 amino acids. V gave up 10 bases and J gave up 2 bases; unmatched junction bases: 4.

The chain joins TRBV5-5 to TRBJ2-7; maybe TRBD2 (6 bases). Germline-derived CDR1 and CDR2 are SGHKS and YYEKEE (reference sequence). The V end lost 0 bases, the J end lost 6 bases, and 10 bases lay between the germline ends. CDR3 length: 13 amino acids. CDR3 in DNA: TGTGCCAGCAGCTTGGATCTAGCGTTCGAGCAGTACTTC. As protein: CASSLDLAFEQYF.

The chain carries TRBV24-1 and TRBJ2-1; a weak D match, TRBD1 (6 bases). Trimming cost V 3 bases and J 11 bases, with 16 bases left between them. CDR1 KGHDR and CDR2 SFDVKD come from the germline V gene. This CDR3 has 14 residues. CDR3 sequence (DNA): TGTGCCACCAGTGATCCCGGACAGTGGCCCCAGCAGTTCTTC. It encodes CATSDPGQWPQQFF.

The chain employs TRBV5-5 and TRBJ2-2; tentative D call: TRBD2 (7 bases). The CDR3 contains 18 residues. Trimming pared 4 bases from V and 6 bases from J, leaving 25 bases between. The germline CDR1 and CDR2 sequences are SGHKS and YYEKEE (reference sequence). CDR3 DNA: TGTGCCAGCAGCACCCGGCGGGGAGGGCAGGGGTTTTCCGGGGAGCTGTTTTTT. Residues: CASSTRRGGQGFSGELFF. The variable domain in full, completed from reference TRBV5-5 and TRBJ2-2, reads DAGVTQSPTHLIKTRGQQVTLRCSPISGHKSVSWYQQVLGQGPQFIFQYYEKEERGRGNFPDRFSARQFPNYSSELNVNALLLGDSALYLCASSTRRGGQGFSGELFFGEGSRLTVL.

This sequence joins TRBV19 and TRBJ2-3, with 9 nucleotides matching TRBD1. The CDR3 is 14 residues long. The junction had 4 bases not matched to a gene; V was cut back by 9 bases and J by 0 bases. In germline, CDR1 is LNHDA, CDR2 SQIVND (reference sequence). DNA of the CDR3: TGTGCCAGCTTACAGGGGGCAAGCACAGATACGCAGTATTTT. As protein: CASLQGASTDTQYF.

J is TRBJ1-5 and V is TRBV28; TRBD1 aligns across 7 bases. CDR3 length: 15 amino acids. The germline CDR1 and CDR2 sequences are MDHEN and SYDVKM. The V gene end was trimmed by 3 bases and the J gene end by 6 bases; junction bases not matched to a gene: 8. Written as DNA, the CDR3 is TGTGCCAGCAGTTTTGACAGGGAATTAAGTCAGCCCCAGCATTTT. This sequence encodes CASSFDRELSQPQHF.

The genes are TRBV16 and TRBJ1-4; 9 bases map to TRBD1. V lost 1 base and J lost 5; bases outside the gene matches: 2. The CDR3 covers 15 residues. Germline-derived CDR1 and CDR2 are KGHSY and FQNENV. This chain's CDR3 is CASSQWGQGNEKLFF. The CDR3 DNA reads TGTGCCAGCAGCCAATGGGGACAGGGAAATGAAAAACTGTTTTTT.

The chain employs TRBV9 and TRBJ2-5; tentatively, D is TRBD1 (6 bases). The V gene's germline CDR1 is SGDLS and CDR2 YYNGEE. With 4 bases removed from V and 5 bases from J, the gap between germline ends came to 15 bases. This CDR3 is 14 amino acids long. This chain's CDR3 is CASSTSGAVETQYF. In DNA form, the CDR3 reads TGTGCCAGCAGCACTTCAGGGGCTGTGGAGACCCAGTACTTC.

This rearrangement joins TRBV9 to TRBJ2-1, with 7 bases lining up with TRBD2. CDR1 is SGDLS, CDR2 YYNGEE, per germline. The CDR3 covers 16 residues. V lost 0 bases and J lost 4; bases outside the gene matches: 7. CDR3 residues: CASSVVGGSGYNEQFF. The DNA of the CDR3 is TGTGCCAGCAGCGTAGTTGGCGGGAGTGGGTACAATGAGCAGTTCTTC. The variable domain in full, with the rest retrieved from reference TRBV9 and TRBJ2-1, is DSGVTQTPKHLITATGQRVTLRCSPRSGDLSVYWYQQSLDQGLQFLIQYYNGEERAKGNILERFSAQQFPDLHSELNLSSLELGDSALYFCASSVVGGSGYNEQFFGPGTRLTVL.